The 17 T cell receptor beta chains presented below share a single source sample, sequenced in a study of Ad26.COV2.S vaccination and SARS-CoV-2 variants. Described treatment: 19 received Ad26.COV2.S at low or high dose, single or two shots; several received placebo; per-sample allocation not given. All samples were drawn on day 63, counting from the first vaccine or placebo injection. Libraries were prepared by immunoSEQ multiplex PCR; TCRdb keeps only in-frame clonotypes and omits some of them. The sample comprises 380,000 or so clones, approximately 86% of which are singletons, and about 10% rests with the top ten. The sample here was peripheral blood, taken in a trial of Ad26.COV2.S vaccine versus placebo. The source of these receptors is a person between 18 and 59 years old who received the Ad26.COV2.S COVID-19 vaccine or a placebo.

The rearrangement joins TRBV30 to TRBJ2-1; D perhaps matches TRBD1 (6 bases). CDR3 length: 14 amino acids. Germline lookup yields CDR1 GTSNPN and CDR2 SVGIG (reference sequence). Trimming cost V 0 bases and J 9 bases, with 15 bases left between them. CDR3 sequence: CAWSVVGGSGEQFF. CDR3 nucleotide sequence: TGTGCCTGGAGTGTTGTAGGGGGTTCAGGTGAGCAGTTCTTC.

The chain has TRBV5-1 and TRBJ1-4, with D possibly being TRBD1 (6 bases). The length of the CDR3 is 14 residues. Deletions cut 2 bases from V and 8 bases from J, with 13 bases between. CDR1 SGHRS and CDR2 YFSETQ come from the germline V gene. CDR3: CASSFWGHGEKLFF. CDR3 bases: TGCGCCAGCAGCTTTTGGGGGCATGGGGAAAAACTGTTTTTT. Filled out from reference TRBV5-1 and TRBJ1-4, the complete variable domain reads KAGVTQTPRYLIKTRGQQVTLSCSPISGHRSVSWYQQTPGQGLQFLFEYFSETQRNKGNFPGRFSGRQFSNSRSEMNVSTLELGDSALYLCASSFWGHGEKLFFGSGTQLSVL.

This sequence joins TRBV4-1 and TRBJ2-1; no firm D call. This CDR3 is built from 12 residues. Germline-derived CDR1 and CDR2 are MGHRA and YSYEKL. V lost 3 bases and J lost 7, with 7 bases in between. The CDR3 reads CASSHIGNEQFF. The CDR3 DNA reads TGCGCCAGCAGCCATATCGGTAATGAGCAGTTCTTC.

The chain recombines TRBV19 with TRBJ2-5, with D unresolved. CDR3 length equals 13 residues. CDR1 is LNHDA, CDR2 SQIVND, per germline (reference sequence). The ends were cut back, 7 bases at V and 7 bases at J, with 16 bases in the middle. The CDR3 nucleotides are TGTGCCAGTATGGACGACGGTGGGTTGACCCAGTACTTC. Residues: CASMDDGGLTQYF. Supplemented by reference TRBV19 and TRBJ2-5, the full variable domain reads DGGITQSPKYLFRKEGQNVTLSCEQNLNHDAMYWYRQDPGQGLRLIYYSQIVNDFQKGDIAEGYSVSREKKESFPLTVTSAQKNPTAFYLCASMDDGGLTQYFGPGTRLLVL.

The chain combines TRBV27 with TRBJ2-1; TRBD1 matches 11 bases. J lost 4 bases, V lost 5 bases, and 7 bases had no gene match. Germline V gene data show CDR1 as MNHEY and CDR2 as SMNVEV (reference sequence). This CDR3 is 16 amino acids long. The CDR3: CASSRSRDRGYNEQFF. CDR3 nucleotides: TGTGCCAGCAGTCGTAGCCGGGACAGGGGGTACAATGAGCAGTTCTTC.

This clone was observed a few times. The CDR3 is CASSDCYQPQHF. The DNA of the CDR3 is TGTGCCAGCAGTGACTGTTATCAGCCCCAGCATTTT. The chain combines TRBV6-4 with TRBJ1-5; D unresolved. V gave up 1 base and J gave up 5 bases, with 3 bases separating them. The CDR3 loop spans 12 amino acids. Germline V CDR1 and CDR2: MRHNA, SNTAGT.

In this sample, this clone turned up a few times. The chain's CDR3 is CASSEGSGGRDTQYF. The CDR3 coding sequence is TGTGCCAGCAGTGAGGGTAGCGGGGGGCGGGATACGCAGTATTTT. This chain uses TRBV2 with TRBJ2-3; 10 positions agree with TRBD2. Per germline, CDR1 SNHLY and CDR2 FYNNEI. The CDR3 has 15 amino acids. The V segment lost 3 bases and the J segment 6 bases; nucleotides outside the gene matches: 6.

This chain connects TRBV15 to TRBJ1-4; 8 bases line up with TRBD1. The CDR3 covers 16 residues. J was trimmed by 7 bases and V by 0 bases; bases with no gene match: 7. Germline values: CDR1 LNHNV, CDR2 YYDKDF (reference sequence). The CDR3 DNA reads as TGTGCCACCAGCAGAGATCCGACAGGGGAATTTGAAAAACTGTTTTTT. The encoded protein is CATSRDPTGEFEKLFF.

The chain joins TRBV25-1 to TRBJ2-5; D tentatively reads TRBD1 or TRBD2 (5 bases each). This CDR3 is built from 17 residues. Between the trimmed V and J ends, which lost 5 bases and 3 bases, there was a span of 22 bases. In germline, CDR1 is MGHDK, CDR2 SYGVNS. CDR3 bases: TGTGCCAGCAGTTCCAACCTCCCGGGACCTTGGGAAGAGACCCAGTACTTC. Translation: CASSSNLPGPWEETQYF.

The chain employs TRBV11-2 and TRBJ2-2, with TRBD2 matching 7 bases. This CDR3 is 17 amino acids long. Germline V gene data show CDR1 as SGHAT and CDR2 as FQNNGV. V gave up 4 bases and J gave up 0 bases; unmatched junction bases: 8. CDR3 sequence reads: CASSWRLARPNTGELFF. The CDR3 coding sequence is TGTGCCAGCAGCTGGAGACTAGCAAGACCGAACACCGGGGAGCTGTTTTTT.

The J gene is TRBJ2-7, the V gene TRBV12-3 or TRBV12-4; D remains ambiguous. Trimming pared 3 bases from V and 4 bases from J, leaving 7 bases between. The CDR3 is made up of 12 amino acids. The CDR3 DNA reads TGTGCCAGCAGTTTCCGGAGATACGAGCAGTACTTC. Its translation is CASSFRRYEQYF.

This chain uses TRBV19 with TRBJ1-2; the D gene is possibly TRBD1 (5 bases). The CDR3 totals 12 residues. V lost 7 bases, J lost 8 bases, and 14 bases lay in between. Germline CDR1 LNHDA, CDR2 SQIVND (reference sequence). The CDR3 sequence: CASNPRQGGYTF. In DNA, the CDR3 is TGTGCCAGTAACCCTCGGCAGGGAGGCTACACCTTC. Supplemented by reference TRBV19 and TRBJ1-2, the full variable domain reads DGGITQSPKYLFRKEGQNVTLSCEQNLNHDAMYWYRQDPGQGLRLIYYSQIVNDFQKGDIAEGYSVSREKKESFPLTVTSAQKNPTAFYLCASNPRQGGYTFGSGTRLTVV.

Comment on this clone: Other nucleotide sequences from this sample produce the same CDR3. V and J are TRBV9 and TRBJ2-5; D may correspond to TRBD1 or TRBD2 (5 bases each). CDR1 and CDR2 (germline): SGDLS, YYNGEE. Trimming removed 2 bases from V and 1 base from J, with 9 bases in between. This CDR3 is built from 14 residues. This CDR3 is CASSVGTVQETQYF. The CDR3 region has the DNA TGTGCCAGCAGCGTCGGGACCGTCCAAGAGACCCAGTACTTC.

This clone was counted between two and nine times. The chain employs TRBV11-3 and TRBJ2-2, with TRBD1 matching 9 bases. This CDR3 is built from 14 residues. CDR1 and CDR2 (germline): SGHNT, YENEEA. V was pared by 5 bases and J by 6 bases, with 4 bases of the junction left unmatched. CDR3 in DNA: TGTGCCAGCAGCCGAGACAGGGGGGCCGGGGAGCTGTTTTTT. Translated, it gives CASSRDRGAGELFF.

This clone was found once. The CDR3, as DNA: TGCGCCAGCAGCCCACGAGGGGGAAACACCATATATTTT. Protein product: CASSPRGGNTIYF. This chain joins TRBV4-3 and TRBJ1-3; D gene ambiguous. V lost 4 bases and J 4 bases, leaving 8 bases between the germline ends. The CDR3 runs 13 residues. Germline V gene sequence: CDR1 LGHNA, CDR2 YSLEER.

The chain has TRBV4-3 and TRBJ1-1, with D perhaps TRBD1 (5 bases). Per the germline V gene, CDR1 is LGHNA and CDR2 is YSLEER. The CDR3 runs 14 residues. V lost 0 bases, J lost 3 bases, and 8 bases lay in between. CDR3 in amino acids: CASSQDVGDTEAFF. Here the CDR3 DNA reads TGCGCCAGCAGCCAAGATGTGGGGGACACTGAAGCTTTCTTT.

The chain uses TRBV7-3 and TRBJ2-2; D possibly corresponds to TRBD1 (5 bases). The CDR3 sequence is 16 residues long. In germline, CDR1 is SGHTA, CDR2 FQGTGA. V shed 1 base and J shed 5 bases, with 14 bases lying between them. The CDR3 nucleotides are TGTGCCAGCAGCTTAATGGTGGCAGGGCGGACCGGGGAGCTGTTTTTT. Its protein product is CASSLMVAGRTGELFF. Filled out from reference TRBV7-3 and TRBJ2-2, the complete variable domain reads GAGVSQTPSNKVTEKGKYVELRCDPISGHTALYWYRQSLGQGPEFLIYFQGTGAADDSGLPNDRFFAVRPEGSVSTLKIQRTERGDSAVYLCASSLMVAGRTGELFFGEGSRLTVL.